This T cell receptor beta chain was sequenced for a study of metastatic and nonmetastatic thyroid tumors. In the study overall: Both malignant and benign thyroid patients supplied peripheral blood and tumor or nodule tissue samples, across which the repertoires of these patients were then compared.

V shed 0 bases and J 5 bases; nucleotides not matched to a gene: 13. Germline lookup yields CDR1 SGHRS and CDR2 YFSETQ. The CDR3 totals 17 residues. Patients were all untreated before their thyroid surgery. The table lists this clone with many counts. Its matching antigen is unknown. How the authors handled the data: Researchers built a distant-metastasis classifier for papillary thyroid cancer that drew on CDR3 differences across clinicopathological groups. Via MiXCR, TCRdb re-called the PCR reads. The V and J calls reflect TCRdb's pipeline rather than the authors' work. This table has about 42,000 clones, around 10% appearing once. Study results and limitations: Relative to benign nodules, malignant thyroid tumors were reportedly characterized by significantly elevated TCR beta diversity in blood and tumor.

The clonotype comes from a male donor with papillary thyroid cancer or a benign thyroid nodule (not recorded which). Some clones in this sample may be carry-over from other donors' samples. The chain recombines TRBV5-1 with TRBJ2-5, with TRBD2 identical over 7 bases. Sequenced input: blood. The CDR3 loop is CASSLGAGMGLTETQYF. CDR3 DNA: TGCGCCAGCAGCTTGGGAGCGGGGATGGGTCTGACGGAGACCCAGTACTTC.